These 24 T cell receptor beta chains were all obtained from the same sample, sequenced in a study of blood T cells in healthy people across ages (dated by TCRdb to between 2014 and 2016). Preparation of the library involved 5' RACE. For sequencing, an Illumina HiSeq 2500 was employed. A second about 6 to 11 cycle PCR used a sample-barcoded 5' primer and a J-beta primer mix. TCRdb reran the public reads through fastp at Q25 and MiXCR, keeping productive beta chains. Each entry is one CDR3 protein sequence, shown with its most common DNA and genes. This sample is represented by fewer than 600,000 distinct CDR3 sequences; around a quarter of them were singletons. Together, the top ten hold under 4.5% of the sample. These data also formed part of another study, on T cells of mothers and their children.

Sample: blood. These TCRs come from a boy aged 2 to 10 in good health.

This clonotype showed up just a few times. This sequence joins TRBV6-5 and TRBJ2-1; 7 nucleotides agree with TRBD2. The CDR3 has 15 residues. The V and J ends lost 2 bases and 5 bases, in that order; junction bases with no gene match: 6. Germline CDR1 is MNHEY and CDR2 is SVGAGI. CDR3 DNA: TGTGCCAGCAGTTACGCTAGCGGTAGTGACAATGAGCAGTTCTTC. Protein sequence: CASSYASGSDNEQFF.

The chain recombines TRBV2 with TRBJ2-2; possibly TRBD1 for D (5 bases). The CDR3 loop spans 14 amino acids. The V and J ends lost 1 base and 4 bases respectively, with 7 bases between them. CDR1 and CDR2 from the germline V gene are SNHLY and FYNNEI. Here the CDR3 DNA reads TGTGCCAGCAGTGAAGAGCAGGGCACCGGGGAGCTGTTTTTT. Translation gives CASSEEQGTGELFF. Complete variable domain (other parts from reference TRBV2 and TRBJ2-2): EPEVTQTPSHQVTQMGQEVILRCVPISNHLYFYWYRQILGQKVEFLVSFYNNEISEKSEIFDDQFSVERPDGSNFTLKIRSTKLEDSAMYFCASSEEQGTGELFFGEGSRLTVL.

J is TRBJ1-2 and V is TRBV6-6; D may be TRBD1 (5 bases). Germline V CDR1 and CDR2: MNHNY, SVGAGI (reference sequence). This CDR3 contains 13 residues. V was clipped by 2 bases and J by 8 bases, with 12 bases between them. The CDR3 nucleotides are TGTGCCAGCAGTTACATTGGGGGTGCCGGCTACACCTTC. It yields the protein CASSYIGGAGYTF.

This clonotype was seen more than once but under ten times. The V and J genes are TRBV6-1 and TRBJ2-1, with 8 bases that match TRBD2. The germline V gene has CDR1 MNHNS and CDR2 SASEGT. The CDR3 consists of 15 residues. V was pared by 8 bases and J by 0 bases, with 6 bases of the junction left unmatched. The CDR3 protein is CASASGGYSYNEQFF. In nucleotides, the CDR3 is TGTGCCAGCGCCAGCGGGGGTTACTCCTACAATGAGCAGTTCTTC.

This clonotype has just a few counts. The V and J genes are TRBV20-1 and TRBJ2-3, with D hard to call. Trimming shortened V by 6 bases and J by 2 bases, and 9 bases separated the two germline ends. The CDR3 spans 12 residues. Germline loops: CDR1 DFQATT, CDR2 SNEGSKA (reference sequence). The CDR3 here is CSAAPDTDTQYF. The DNA for the CDR3 is TGCAGTGCCGCCCCTGACACAGATACGCAGTATTTT.

V and J are TRBV10-3 and TRBJ1-1, with a possible D match to TRBD1 (5 bases). The germline V gene encodes CDR1 ENHRY and CDR2 SYGVKD. V was pared by 0 bases and J by 1 base, with 21 bases between. CDR3 length equals 19 residues. CDR3 DNA: TGTGCCATCAGTGAGTCCAGTCGAGGACAACGTTTATCGAACACTGAAGCTTTCTTT. It specifies CAISESSRGQRLSNTEAFF.

The chain couples TRBV4-1 to TRBJ2-5; no reliable D call. Judging by the DNA end, TRBJ2-1 fits better; the J call may be wrong. Per the germline V gene, CDR1 is MGHRA and CDR2 is YSYEKL. This CDR3 is 14 amino acids long. CDR3 sequence (DNA): TGCGCCAGCAGCCAAGAATCCCCGGGCGGTGAGCAGTTCTTC. It is translated as CASSQESPGGEQFF.

The J gene is TRBJ2-6, the V gene TRBV29-1; no clear D. V was pared by 5 bases and J by 9 bases, with 8 bases between. Looked up from germline, CDR1 is SQVTM and CDR2 is ANQGSEA. CDR3 length: 11 amino acids. The CDR3 DNA is TGCAGCGTTTCCAAATTCAACGTCCTGACTTTC. It specifies CSVSKFNVLTF.

The V gene is TRBV24-1, the J gene TRBJ1-2; 9 bases are shared with TRBD1. Trimming cost V 4 bases and J 6 bases; bases outside gene matches: 5. Germline values: CDR1 KGHDR, CDR2 SFDVKD. The CDR3 totals 14 residues. The CDR3 DNA is TGTGCCACCAGTGAGTCGGGACAGGGTCATGGCTACACCTTC. Protein: CATSESGQGHGYTF.

This clonotype has more than one count but fewer than ten. This chain uses TRBV18 with TRBJ1-3, with a weak D call TRBD1 (5 bases). Germline V gives CDR1 KGHSH, CDR2 LQKENI. V lost 5 bases, J lost 3 bases, and 11 bases lay in between. This CDR3 region has 14 residues. CDR3 sequence (DNA): TGTGCCAGCTCAGCCGGGACGGATGGAAACACCATATATTTT. Protein sequence: CASSAGTDGNTIYF.

This clonotype has a count of ten or more. The V call is TRBV10-2, the J call TRBJ2-6, with D perhaps being TRBD1 or TRBD2 (5 bases each). The V gene's germline CDR1 is WSHSY and CDR2 SAAADI. This CDR3 comprises 15 residues. V lost 9 bases and J 2 bases, leaving 14 bases between the germline ends. Written as DNA, the CDR3 is TGCGCCAGTACCTCTCAGGGAGCTGGGGCCAACGTCCTGACTTTC. Protein: CASTSQGAGANVLTF.

CDR3 amino acids: CAISEDRDYGYTF. DNA for the CDR3: TGTGCCATCAGTGAAGACAGAGACTATGGCTACACCTTC. V is TRBV10-3 and J is TRBJ1-2; TRBD1 is a possible D gene (5 bases). The CDR3 consists of 13 residues. The V and J ends lost 3 bases and 3 bases respectively, with 8 bases between them. The germline V gene has CDR1 ENHRY and CDR2 SYGVKD.

The chain is built from TRBV2 and TRBJ1-1; 7 bases align to TRBD1. The V gene's germline CDR1 is SNHLY and CDR2 FYNNEI. V lost 1 base to trimming and J lost 4 bases; unmatched junction nucleotides: 6. This CDR3 contains 15 residues. CDR3 protein: CASSEGRQGVTEAFF. For the CDR3, the DNA is TGTGCCAGCAGTGAAGGCAGACAGGGAGTCACTGAAGCTTTCTTT.

The chain combines TRBV20-1 with TRBJ2-1, with 10 bases matching TRBD2. The V gene's germline CDR1 is DFQATT and CDR2 SNEGSKA (reference sequence). Trimming took 6 bases from V and 7 from J; bases not matched to a gene: 12. The CDR3 is made up of 15 amino acids. CDR3 sequence (DNA): TGCAGTGCAAGGCTAGCGGGAGCTTCCTGGAATGAGCAGTTCTTC. This encodes CSARLAGASWNEQFF.

This clonotype was seen only a few times. The chain couples TRBV6-2 or TRBV6-3 to TRBJ1-2, with TRBD1 as a possible D gene (5 bases). The CDR3 sequence is 15 residues long. V was shortened by 0 bases and J by 0 bases, with 8 bases between the two germline ends. From germline, CDR1 is MNHEY and CDR2 SVGEGT. CDR3 sequence (DNA): TGTGCCAGCAGTTACTCTCTCAGGGCTAACTATGGCTACACCTTC. Its translation: CASSYSLRANYGYTF.

This clonotype has only a few counts. The V call is TRBV4-3, the J call TRBJ2-7; D possibly matches TRBD1 or TRBD2 (6 bases each). The DNA matches TRBJ2-1 better at its end, which makes the J call doubtful. Germline CDR1 reads LGHNA; CDR2 reads YSLEER. The CDR3 consists of 13 residues. CDR3 coding DNA: TGCGCCAGCAGCCCTCAAGGGGGGCATGAGCAGTTCTTC. It codes for CASSPQGGHEQFF.

This clonotype showed up just a few times. The J gene is TRBJ1-1, the V gene TRBV4-1; no firm D call. The CDR3 consists of 13 residues. Germline values: CDR1 MGHRA, CDR2 YSYEKL. The V end was cut by 4 bases, the J end by 2 bases, with 8 bases between. The CDR3 sequence: CASSREFNTEAFF. CDR3 in DNA: TGCGCCAGCAGCCGGGAATTCAACACTGAAGCTTTCTTT.

This clonotype was counted a few times. The CDR3: CSARRPGFQETQYF. CDR3 in DNA: TGCAGTGCCCGTCGCCCGGGATTCCAAGAGACCCAGTACTTC. The J gene is TRBJ2-5, the V gene TRBV20-1, with D maybe TRBD2 (5 bases). V lost 6 bases to trimming and J lost 1 base, with 15 bases between them. The CDR3 is 14 residues long. Germline V CDR1 and CDR2: DFQATT, SNEGSKA (reference sequence).

This clonotype was observed a few times. This chain joins TRBV29-1 and TRBJ1-1; maybe TRBD1 (5 bases). The CDR3 consists of 13 residues. V lost 4 bases, J lost 1 base, and 10 bases lay in between. Germline V lookup: CDR1 SQVTM, CDR2 ANQGSEA. The CDR3 is CSVGGAGNTEAFF. DNA of the CDR3: TGCAGCGTTGGGGGCGCGGGGAACACTGAAGCTTTCTTT.

In this sample, this clonotype turned up a few times. The chain is built from TRBV15 and TRBJ2-2, with 9 bases fitting TRBD1. Germline trimming cut 5 bases from V and 5 bases from J; bases unmatched to any gene: 12. The CDR3 spans 17 residues. The germline V gene encodes CDR1 LNHNV and CDR2 YYDKDF (reference sequence). DNA for the CDR3: TGTGCCACCAGCCGACCGTTCGGGACAGGGAGGACCGGGGAGCTGTTTTTT. It is translated as CATSRPFGTGRTGELFF. The whole variable domain, filled in from reference TRBV15 and TRBJ2-2, reads DAMVIQNPRYQVTQFGKPVTLSCSQTLNHNVMYWYQQKSSQAPKLLFHYYDKDFNNEADTPDNFQSRRPNTSFCFLDIRSPGLGDTAMYLCATSRPFGTGRTGELFFGEGSRLTVL.

This clonotype has a count of ten or more. The rearrangement uses TRBV20-1 and TRBJ1-4; D ambiguous. This CDR3 spans 14 amino acids. The germline V and J ends were trimmed by 0 bases and 3 bases, with 8 bases remaining between them. Per the germline V gene, CDR1 is DFQATT and CDR2 is SNEGSKA (reference sequence). In DNA form, the CDR3 reads TGCAGTGCTAGAGATGGAAACCCTAATGAAAAACTGTTTTTT. This gives the protein CSARDGNPNEKLFF.

The rearrangement links TRBV12-3 or TRBV12-4 to TRBJ1-5; the D gene is possibly TRBD1 (5 bases). V lost 3 bases, J lost 9 bases, and 15 bases lay in between. This CDR3 spans 14 amino acids. The CDR3 spells CASSLRGVGRPQHF. In nucleotides, the CDR3 is TGTGCCAGCAGTTTGCGGGGGGTTGGACGGCCCCAGCATTTT.

The chain uses TRBV7-9 and TRBJ2-5; D gene unclear. The CDR3 is 16 residues long. The germline CDR1 and CDR2 sequences are SEHNR and FQNEAQ (reference sequence). V dropped 3 bases and J dropped 1 base, with 15 bases sitting between them. Written as DNA, the CDR3 is TGTGCCAGCAGCTTGTCTGGCACATGGGCCCAAGAGACCCAGTACTTC. Translated: CASSLSGTWAQETQYF.

This chain connects TRBV7-6 to TRBJ1-1, with 10 bases aligning to TRBD1. This CDR3 is 16 amino acids long. After removal of 5 bases from V and 4 bases from J, the junction contained 10 bases not matched to a gene. The germline CDR1 and CDR2 sequences are SGHVS and FNYEAQ. The CDR3 nucleotides read TGTGCCAGCAGCCCAAAGACAGGACAGGGGGGCACTGAAGCTTTCTTT. Translation gives CASSPKTGQGGTEAFF.